This passage covers 11 T cell receptor beta chains from one sample sequenced in a study of T cells in Graves' hyperthyroidism and ophthalmopathy. It was RNA transcripts that yielded the amplified TCR beta CDR3 regions. The TCR CDR3 first-round RT-PCR relied on the HTBI primer set. TCRdb used MiXCR to reprocess the multiplex PCR reads, holding one entry per CDR3 protein. The repertoire holds about 400,000 distinct CDR3 sequences, more than 13% seen once, with around 28% in the top ten. The specimen sequenced was blood. The receptors shown here come from a man aged 45 to 65 with Graves' ophthalmopathy.

This clonotype was counted ten times or more. The rearrangement links TRBV28 to TRBJ2-3; 9 bases fit TRBD1. V shed 5 bases and J 3 bases; nucleotides not matched to a gene: 12. This CDR3 region has 17 residues. Germline-derived CDR1 and CDR2 are MDHEN and SYDVKM. The CDR3 nucleotides read TGTGCCAGCAGTCCGAAAAACAGGGGGCTAATGACAGATACGCAGTATTTT. This sequence encodes CASSPKNRGLMTDTQYF. Complete variable domain (other parts from reference TRBV28 and TRBJ2-3): DVKVTQSSRYLVKRTGEKVFLECVQDMDHENMFWYRQDPGLGLRLIYFSYDVKMKEKGDIPEGYSVSREKKERFSLILESASTNQTSMYLCASSPKNRGLMTDTQYFGPGTRLTVL.

This clonotype occurred many times. The chain joins TRBV28 to TRBJ2-7; D not certain. CDR1 is MDHEN, CDR2 SYDVKM, per germline. The CDR3 runs to 14 residues. V lost 1 base to trimming and J lost 4 bases, with 11 bases between them. CDR3 nucleotides: TGTGCCAGCAGTTTATCTTCAGGTTTATACGAGCAGTACTTC. This translates into CASSLSSGLYEQYF.

This clonotype was picked up a small number of times. The CDR3 region is CASTPGGSSTDTQYF. As DNA, the CDR3 is TGTGCCAGCACCCCGGGGGGGTCTAGCACAGATACGCAGTATTTT. The gene calls are TRBV12-3 or TRBV12-4 and TRBJ2-3, with 8 nucleotides matching TRBD2. The CDR3 consists of 15 residues. The V segment lost 7 bases and the J segment 0 bases; nucleotides outside the gene matches: 6.

This clonotype was seen repeatedly, ten times or more. The chain joins TRBV20-1 to TRBJ2-1; unclear D gene. This CDR3 has 14 amino acids. Germline-derived CDR1 and CDR2 are DFQATT and SNEGSKA (reference sequence). V was shortened by 3 bases and J by 4 bases, with 13 bases between the two germline ends. The DNA of the CDR3 is TGCAGTGCTAGGGACGGAACTTCTTACAATGAGCAGTTCTTC. This encodes CSARDGTSYNEQFF.

This clonotype was counted at least ten times. The chain has TRBV9 and TRBJ2-3, with D perhaps TRBD2 (6 bases). CDR1 SGDLS and CDR2 YYNGEE come from the germline V gene. The length of the CDR3 is 14 residues. V lost 0 bases, J lost 3 bases, and 8 bases lay in between. CDR3: CASSVVGTTDTQYF. The CDR3 DNA sequence: TGTGCCAGCAGCGTAGTAGGGACTACAGATACGCAGTATTTT. The whole variable domain, remainder taken from reference TRBV9 and TRBJ2-3, is DSGVTQTPKHLITATGQRVTLRCSPRSGDLSVYWYQQSLDQGLQFLIQYYNGEERAKGNILERFSAQQFPDLHSELNLSSLELGDSALYFCASSVVGTTDTQYFGPGTRLTVL.

This clonotype occurred many times. This chain connects TRBV18 to TRBJ1-5, with D maybe TRBD1 (5 bases). The CDR3 consists of 14 residues. V lost 6 bases and J 3 bases, leaving 12 bases between the germline ends. In germline, CDR1 is KGHSH, CDR2 LQKENI. The CDR3, as DNA: TGTGCCAGCTCCGTGGGGGGAATCAATCAGCCCCAGCATTTT. Translation gives CASSVGGINQPQHF.

The chain links TRBV6-6 to TRBJ1-6; D ambiguous. Germline lookup yields CDR1 MNHNY and CDR2 SVGAGI (reference sequence). The CDR3 sequence is 15 residues long. The ends were cut back, 0 bases at V and 5 bases at J, with 8 bases in the middle. The chain's CDR3 is CASSYSRPNNSPLHF. The CDR3 DNA reads as TGTGCCAGCAGTTACTCGCGACCTAATAATTCACCCCTCCACTTT.

The chain couples TRBV7-6 to TRBJ1-1; 7 nucleotides agree with TRBD1. CDR3 size: 15 residues. J gave up 0 bases and V 5 bases, and 6 bases lay outside the gene matches. The germline gives CDR1 SGHVS, CDR2 FNYEAQ. CDR3 sequence reads: CASSANTGVNTEAFF. The CDR3 bases are TGTGCCAGCAGCGCCAATACAGGGGTGAACACTGAAGCTTTCTTT. Combining the CDR3 with reference TRBV7-6 and TRBJ1-1 gives the whole variable domain GAGVSQSPRYKVTKRGQDVALRCDPISGHVSLYWYRQALGQGPEFLTYFNYEAQQDKSGLPNDRFSAERPEGSISTLTIQRTEQRDSAMYRCASSANTGVNTEAFFGQGTRLTVV.

In this sample, this clonotype turned up many times. The chain joins TRBV20-1 to TRBJ2-6; 7 bases are a match to TRBD1. The CDR3 is 14 amino acids. The trim removed 4 bases at V and 2 bases at J, leaving 2 bases unmatched. CDR1 and CDR2 (germline): DFQATT, SNEGSKA (reference sequence). The CDR3 bases are TGCAGTGCTACAGACAGGGCTGGGGCCAACGTCCTGACTTTC. Encoded protein: CSATDRAGANVLTF.

This clonotype was observed at least ten times. The V gene is TRBV10-3, the J gene TRBJ2-7; 11 bases match TRBD2. The CDR3 runs 14 residues. Trimming took 6 bases from V and 5 from J; bases not matched to a gene: 6. CDR1 and CDR2 (germline): ENHRY, SYGVKD. For the CDR3, the DNA is TGTGCCATCAGGAAGACTAGCGGGATGGACGAGCAGTACTTC. It codes for CAIRKTSGMDEQYF.

This clonotype has ten or more counts. The chain combines TRBV20-1 with TRBJ1-5; D is unresolved. The CDR3 is 14 amino acids. The germline CDR1 and CDR2 sequences are DFQATT and SNEGSKA (reference sequence). Trimming shortened V by 1 base and J by 7 bases, and 14 bases separated the two germline ends. The CDR3 coding sequence is TGCAGTGCTAGAGCCCCGGGAGGCCCCCAGCCCCAGCATTTT. This gives the protein CSARAPGGPQPQHF.